The 13 T cell receptor beta chains below come from one sample, sequenced in a study of blood T cell repertoires in COVID-19. Some clones are missing from TCRdb's copy, which holds only in-frame ones; the method was immunoSEQ multiplex PCR. The sample includes under 150,000 clones, over 65% of them seen just once. The sample taken for sequencing was peripheral blood. These receptors were collected from a man younger than 45 with acute or convalescent COVID-19.

The J gene is TRBJ2-2, the V gene TRBV19, with 7 bases matching TRBD2. Germline V CDR1 and CDR2: LNHDA, SQIVND (reference sequence). Germline trimming cut 10 bases from V and 5 bases from J; bases unmatched to any gene: 13. The CDR3 loop spans 15 amino acids. This chain's CDR3 is CATEGEGRLTGELFF. The CDR3 coding sequence is TGTGCCACCGAAGGGGAGGGCAGACTAACCGGGGAGCTGTTTTTT.

In DNA, the CDR3 is TGTGCCAGCAGCCCTACTAGCGGGAGACCCTACGAGCAGTACGTC. It translates to CASSPTSGRPYEQYV. The chain employs TRBV27 and TRBJ2-7; 11 bases match TRBD2. The CDR3 loop spans 15 amino acids. The V and J ends lost 6 bases and 2 bases, in that order; junction bases with no gene match: 6. In germline, CDR1 is MNHEY, CDR2 SMNVEV (reference sequence).

The chain uses TRBV25-1 and TRBJ2-3; 14 bases line up with TRBD2. CDR3 size: 16 residues. V shed 10 bases and J 0 bases; nucleotides not matched to a gene: 6. Germline CDR1 reads MGHDK; CDR2 reads SYGVNS. CDR3 loop: CAISGTSGGSTDTQYF. CDR3 nucleotide sequence: TGTGCCATTTCCGGGACTAGCGGGGGCAGCACAGATACGCAGTATTTT.

The chain has TRBV5-4 and TRBJ2-7; 11 positions agree with TRBD1. With 1 base clipped from V and 7 bases from J, the junction kept 1 base outside the gene matches. The CDR3 totals 13 residues. CDR1 is SGHNT and CDR2 is YYREEE in the germline V gene (reference sequence). CDR3 loop: CASSLWDRGEQYV. CDR3 in DNA: TGTGCCAGCAGCTTGTGGGACAGGGGGGAGCAGTACGTC.

The chain uses TRBV6-5 and TRBJ1-2; D is perhaps TRBD1 (6 bases). The ends were cut back, 5 bases at V and 9 bases at J, with 10 bases in the middle. Germline CDR1 reads MNHEY; CDR2 reads SVGAGI. The CDR3 totals 11 residues. The CDR3 sequence: CASSNGQSYTF. CDR3 bases: TGTGCCAGCAGTAACGGACAGAGCTACACCTTC.

CDR3 sequence (DNA): TGTGCCAGCAGCACGTATGGGGGACAGTCCAGCAATCAGCCCCAGCATTTT. This gives the protein CASSTYGGQSSNQPQHF. V is TRBV7-2 and J is TRBJ1-5; 7 positions agree with TRBD1. The CDR3 extends over 17 amino acids. Germline V gene data show CDR1 as SGHTA and CDR2 as FQGNSA. V dropped 5 bases and J dropped 1; count of bases not matched to a gene: 11.

The J gene is TRBJ2-1, the V gene TRBV14, with TRBD2 as a possible D gene (6 bases). This CDR3 is built from 15 residues. The V and J ends lost 2 bases and 8 bases respectively, with 16 bases between them. Germline values: CDR1 SGHDN, CDR2 FVKESK. This CDR3 is CASSQIAGPGDEQFF. The CDR3, as DNA: TGTGCCAGCAGCCAAATTGCGGGGCCCGGGGATGAGCAGTTCTTC. Based on the CDR3 plus reference TRBV14 and TRBJ2-1, the full variable domain is EAGVTQFPSHSVIEKGQTVTLRCDPISGHDNLYWYRRVMGKEIKFLLHFVKESKQDESGMPNNRFLAERTGGTYSTLKVQPAELEDSGVYFCASSQIAGPGDEQFFGPGTRLTVL.

This chain uses TRBV6-4 with TRBJ2-3; D is possibly TRBD2 (5 bases). This CDR3 comprises 15 residues. CDR1 is MRHNA, CDR2 SNTAGT, per germline. Trimming pared 2 bases from V and 0 bases from J, leaving 9 bases between. The CDR3 coding sequence is TGTGCCAGCAGTGACACGGGCGGGAGCACAGATACGCAGTATTTT. It yields the protein CASSDTGGSTDTQYF.

J is TRBJ1-2 and V is TRBV4-3, with D perhaps matching TRBD1 (6 bases). V was clipped by 1 base and J by 5 bases, with 17 bases between them. Per germline, CDR1 LGHNA and CDR2 YSLEER. CDR3 length: 16 amino acids. The CDR3 sequence: CASSQARLDSFYGYTF. The CDR3 DNA follows: TGCGCCAGCAGCCAAGCCCGATTGGACAGTTTTTATGGCTACACCTTC.

The rearrangement links TRBV30 to TRBJ1-5, with no clear D. Germline CDR1 GTSNPN, CDR2 SVGIG (reference sequence). The CDR3 loop spans 13 amino acids. V dropped 7 bases and J dropped 0 bases, with 10 bases sitting between them. Written as DNA, the CDR3 is TGTGCCTCCCAGGAAAATAGCAATCAGCCCCAGCATTTT. It encodes CASQENSNQPQHF.

V usage is TRBV5-7 and J usage is TRBJ1-6, with D tentatively TRBD1 (5 bases). TRBV5-7 is known as an ORF, though its function is uncertain. This CDR3 has 18 residues. V was cut by 4 bases and J by 0 bases, with 17 bases left in between. CDR3 nucleotide sequence: TGTGCCAGCAGCCCCAGGTGCAGGGTGAGCTCCTATAATTCACCCCTCCACTTT. Protein: CASSPRCRVSSYNSPLHF.

The gene calls are TRBV9 and TRBJ1-2, with unresolved D. Deletions cut 4 bases from V and 0 bases from J, with 16 bases between. Germline V gene lookup returns CDR1 SGDLS and CDR2 YYNGEE. The length of the CDR3 is 16 residues. The DNA of the CDR3 is TGTGCCAGCAGCCCCACTCCCTCCCTCACTAACTATGGCTACACCTTC. It encodes CASSPTPSLTNYGYTF.

This clone was picked up one time. V and J are TRBV7-9 and TRBJ1-6; perhaps TRBD1 as D (5 bases). CDR1 is SEHNR and CDR2 is FQNEAQ in the germline V gene (reference sequence). The CDR3 is 15 amino acids. V gave up 2 bases and J gave up 5 bases, with 10 bases separating them. The CDR3 coding sequence is TGTGCCAGCAGCTTATCAGGGAACAATAATTCACCCCTCCACTTT. This encodes CASSLSGNNNSPLHF.